This entry features one T cell receptor (beta chain) sequence. This specimen belongs to a study of human T cells and chemical hapten exposure. CDR3 size: 11 residues. The V end lost 7 bases, the J end lost 12 bases, and 14 bases lay between the germline ends. Germline assignment: CDR1 SGHRS and CDR2 YFSETQ. Each CDR3 protein is one row after TCRdb ran MiXCR on the RACE reads. This sample has approximately 160,000 distinct CDR3 sequences, with about a quarter found just once. Time point meaning: patch test 3, about 24 weeks after DPC sensitization. The treatment: therapeutic diphenylcyclopropenone sensitization with weekly scalp DPC. Those who donated were patients with alopecia, 18 to 70 years of age, and suitable for DPC.

The chain links TRBV5-1 to TRBJ2-1; D may be TRBD1 (5 bases). This specimen consisted of whole blood, obtained in connection with sensitization to the hapten diphenylcyclopropenone (DPC). This clonotype was sampled from a woman in her late teens or twenties with alopecia areata. Some clones in this sample may be carry-over from other donors' samples. CDR3 nucleotide sequence: TGCGCCAGCGTCGAAAGAGACAGGCAGTTCTTC. This sequence encodes CASVERDRQFF.